Here is one T cell receptor (beta chain) with its context. What it recognizes is unknown. This sample was taken from a study of cytomegalovirus exposure and HLA in healthy donors. Study results and limitations: Reportedly, HLA-A and HLA-B alleles of most subjects were accurately predicted from TCR beta. When analyzed later, the rates of TCR association showed variation by HLA locus, with DRB1 the most and HLA-C the fewest. On later analysis, the bulk of CMV-associated TCR beta chains appeared to be HLA-restricted.

Germline-derived CDR1 and CDR2 are SGHRS and YFSETQ. The CDR3 contains 13 residues. V was cut by 4 bases and J by 5 bases, with 10 bases left in between. The PCR was carried out with 60 Vbeta primers and 13 Jbeta primers. Produced via immunoSEQ multiplex PCR; TCRdb's table is partial and in-frame only. Among under 200,000 clones listed, approximately 80% were seen once. The clonotype originates from a woman aged 18-29 years in good health and CMV-seronegative. The chain carries TRBV5-1 and TRBJ1-5; D may be TRBD1 (5 bases). The sequenced material came from PBMCs. The CDR3 DNA follows: TGCGCCAGCAGCGAGGACATTTATCAGCCCCAGCATTTT. It yields the protein CASSEDIYQPQHF.